These 20 T cell receptor beta chains share one sample of origin, sequenced in a study of blood T cell repertoires in COVID-19. The assay was immunoSEQ multiplex PCR, and TCRdb's table has in-frame clones only and misses some. This table has 350,000 to 400,000 clones, roughly 90% appearing once. Sequencing input: PBMCs or T cells enriched from blood (not recorded which). These receptor sequences come from a woman in her thirties with acute COVID-19.

The rearrangement uses TRBV19 and TRBJ1-4, with 10 nucleotides matching TRBD1. The CDR3 spans 15 residues. The trim removed 3 bases at V and 8 bases at J, leaving 6 bases unmatched. Germline V gene lookup returns CDR1 LNHDA and CDR2 SQIVND (reference sequence). As DNA, the CDR3 is TGTGCCAGTAGTATCACGACAGGGGGCGAGGAAAAACTGTTTTTT. It is translated as CASSITTGGEEKLFF. Full variable domain (remainder filled in from reference TRBV19 and TRBJ1-4): DGGITQSPKYLFRKEGQNVTLSCEQNLNHDAMYWYRQDPGQGLRLIYYSQIVNDFQKGDIAEGYSVSREKKESFPLTVTSAQKNPTAFYLCASSITTGGEEKLFFGSGTQLSVL.

The chain has TRBV30 and TRBJ1-1; D is undetermined. Trimming removed 2 bases at V and 1 base at J, with 11 bases between. Germline V lookup: CDR1 GTSNPN, CDR2 SVGIG (reference sequence). CDR3 length: 14 amino acids. Written as DNA, the CDR3 is TGTGCCTGGAGTCCGGACTTGGAGAACACTGAAGCTTTCTTT. The encoded protein is CAWSPDLENTEAFF.

The rearrangement uses TRBV5-1 and TRBJ2-7; D is unclear. Germline loops: CDR1 SGHRS, CDR2 YFSETQ. The CDR3 contains 15 residues. V gave up 3 bases and J gave up 2 bases, with 15 bases separating them. CDR3 in amino acids: CASSSDGGSTYEQYF. The CDR3 nucleotides read TGCGCCAGCAGCTCGGATGGCGGAAGTACCTACGAGCAGTACTTC.

The chain couples TRBV10-3 to TRBJ1-1; D gene ambiguous. Germline CDR1 is ENHRY and CDR2 is SYGVKD. Trimming took 2 bases from V and 4 from J, leaving 8 bases between them. There are 13 residues in the CDR3. CDR3 residues: CAISEGGPTEAFF. As DNA, the CDR3 is TGTGCCATCAGTGAGGGAGGTCCCACTGAAGCTTTCTTT.

V and J are TRBV5-1 and TRBJ2-7; 10 bases match TRBD1. Germline CDR1 SGHRS, CDR2 YFSETQ. The CDR3 sequence is 14 residues long. The V segment lost 3 bases and the J segment 3 bases; nucleotides outside the gene matches: 3. CDR3 nucleotides: TGCGCCAGCAGCTCGGGACAGGGGAACTACGAGCAGTACTTC. This translates into CASSSGQGNYEQYF.

A few counts support this clone. The chain recombines TRBV5-1 with TRBJ1-4; 8 positions match TRBD1. With 4 bases clipped from V and 8 bases from J, the junction kept 7 bases outside the gene matches. CDR3 length: 14 residues. Germline assignment: CDR1 SGHRS and CDR2 YFSETQ. The CDR3 loop is CASSTTGAKEKLFF. CDR3 in DNA: TGCGCCAGCAGCACGACAGGGGCCAAAGAAAAACTGTTTTTT.

The V gene is TRBV7-3, the J gene TRBJ1-6, with D hard to call. This CDR3 has 13 amino acids. Per the germline V gene, CDR1 is SGHTA and CDR2 is FQGTGA. V gave up 1 base and J gave up 8 bases, with 6 bases separating them. This CDR3 is CASSLNEDSPLHF. The CDR3 nucleotides are TGTGCCAGCAGCTTAAATGAGGATTCACCCCTCCACTTT.

The rearrangement uses TRBV19 and TRBJ1-2; D unresolved. V lost 6 bases to trimming and J lost 4 bases, with 21 bases between them. Germline values: CDR1 LNHDA, CDR2 SQIVND (reference sequence). The length of the CDR3 is 16 residues. The CDR3 bases are TGTGCCAGTAGCGCATTTATGAGAACGTACGGCTATGGCTACACCTTC. This encodes CASSAFMRTYGYGYTF.

The genes are TRBV5-1 and TRBJ2-3; D possibly corresponds to TRBD2 (5 bases). In germline, CDR1 is SGHRS, CDR2 YFSETQ. The CDR3 covers 15 residues. The V end lost 1 base, the J end lost 6 bases, and 15 bases lay between the germline ends. The CDR3 bases are TGCGCCAGCAGCTTGCTGGACTCCGTTAGGGATACGCAGTATTTT. As protein: CASSLLDSVRDTQYF. The complete variable domain, with remaining parts taken from reference TRBV5-1 and TRBJ2-3, reads KAGVTQTPRYLIKTRGQQVTLSCSPISGHRSVSWYQQTPGQGLQFLFEYFSETQRNKGNFPGRFSGRQFSNSRSEMNVSTLELGDSALYLCASSLLDSVRDTQYFGPGTRLTVL.

This clone appeared once. The rearrangement uses TRBV11-1 and TRBJ1-1; no reliable D call. CDR1 is SGHAT, CDR2 FQDESV, per germline (reference sequence). Trimming took 8 bases from V and 1 from J, leaving 11 bases between them. The CDR3 spans 13 residues. CDR3 loop: CASQKEGNTEAFF. CDR3 DNA sequence: TGTGCCAGCCAAAAAGAGGGGAACACTGAAGCTTTCTTT.

The chain's CDR3 is CASSTIAGGTGELFF. The CDR3 coding sequence is TGTGCCAGCAGCACCATAGCGGGGGGGACCGGGGAGCTGTTTTTT. V is TRBV9 and J is TRBJ2-2; 11 nucleotides agree with TRBD2. Trimming removed 4 bases from V and 5 bases from J; junction bases left unmatched: 4. Germline CDR1 SGDLS, CDR2 YYNGEE. The length of the CDR3 is 15 residues.

This chain connects TRBV7-2 to TRBJ1-2; D is possibly TRBD1 (6 bases). CDR3 length: 15 amino acids. The V gene lost 1 base and the J gene lost 2 bases, with 11 bases spanning the gap. The germline CDR1 and CDR2 sequences are SGHTA and FQGNSA. The CDR3 protein is CASSLGGQANYGYTF. In DNA, the CDR3 is TGTGCCAGCAGCTTAGGGGGGCAGGCCAACTATGGCTACACCTTC.

CDR3 nucleotide sequence: TGTGCCAGCAGTCTAACTGGACAGGGGGCCCGTGGCTACACCTTC. Translation: CASSLTGQGARGYTF. This chain uses TRBV28 with TRBJ1-2, with 11 bases that match TRBD1. Trimming at V came to 5 bases and at J to 7 bases, leaving 9 bases not matched to a gene. The CDR3 spans 15 residues. Germline V gene data show CDR1 as MDHEN and CDR2 as SYDVKM.

The chain employs TRBV24-1 and TRBJ2-1; the D is unclear. Trimming took off 5 bases at V and 0 bases at J, with 13 bases between the two ends. The CDR3 contains 16 residues. Germline CDR1 reads KGHDR; CDR2 reads SFDVKD. CDR3 DNA: TGTGCCACCAGTGGACTGACCGCTCACTCCTACAATGAGCAGTTCTTC. Residues: CATSGLTAHSYNEQFF.

The V call is TRBV19, the J call TRBJ1-2; D may be TRBD1 (5 bases). V lost 7 bases to trimming and J lost 6 bases, with 21 bases between them. CDR3 length: 15 residues. Per germline, CDR1 LNHDA and CDR2 SQIVND (reference sequence). In DNA form, the CDR3 reads TGTGCCAGTACCGCCTCTGGGGGGGTAATTGATGGCTACACCTTC. The encoded protein is CASTASGGVIDGYTF.

J is TRBJ2-5 and V is TRBV10-3, with a weak D call TRBD2 (5 bases). V lost 3 bases, J lost 3 bases, and 20 bases lay in between. The germline V gene encodes CDR1 ENHRY and CDR2 SYGVKD. The CDR3 is 17 residues long. The chain's CDR3 is CAISDQVLSRGKETQYF. The CDR3 DNA reads as TGTGCCATCAGTGATCAAGTCCTTTCCCGGGGAAAAGAGACCCAGTACTTC.

V gene TRBV3-1 (or the pseudogene TRBV3-2) combines with J gene TRBJ2-7; 9 nucleotides line up with TRBD2. Germline loops: CDR1 LGHDT, CDR2 YNNKEL (reference sequence). Germline trimming cut 0 bases from V and 4 bases from J; bases unmatched to any gene: 10. This CDR3 has 17 amino acids. CDR3 nucleotides: TGTGCCAGCAGCCAAGACCCATCGGCGGGGGGGAAATACGAGCAGTACTTC. It translates to CASSQDPSAGGKYEQYF.

This clone was counted between two and nine times. At the DNA level, this CDR3 is encoded by other sequences in the same sample as well. This chain uses TRBV27 with TRBJ2-3, with a possible D match to TRBD1 (8 bases). V was cut by 4 bases and J by 4 bases, with 15 bases left in between. Germline CDR1 and CDR2: MNHEY and SMNVEV (reference sequence). There are 15 residues in the CDR3. The CDR3 DNA reads as TGTGCCAGCAGTTCCCCAACAGGGGGGGCAGATACGCAGTATTTT. Its translation is CASSSPTGGADTQYF.

The chain uses TRBV5-6 and TRBJ1-1; D unclear. Germline values: CDR1 SGHDT, CDR2 YYEEEE. V was shortened by 6 bases and J by 1 base, with 22 bases between the two germline ends. The CDR3 is 17 amino acids. The CDR3 reads CASTLRLSAGGNTEAFF. For the CDR3, the DNA is TGTGCCAGCACCCTTAGGCTTTCGGCCGGCGGGAACACTGAAGCTTTCTTT.

This CDR3 is CASSDKGARTQYF. The CDR3 nucleotides are TGTGCCAGCAGCGATAAGGGGGCTCGCACCCAGTACTTC. The rearrangement uses TRBV5-6 and TRBJ2-5; 7 nucleotides line up with TRBD1. Germline CDR1 reads SGHDT; CDR2 reads YYEEEE. Trimming took 4 bases from V and 8 from J; bases not matched to a gene: 8. The CDR3 consists of 13 residues.